The rows below give T cell receptor beta chains drawn from one sample of a study of beta chain features in type 1 diabetes. Clones were sequenced by immunoSEQ multiplex PCR, and TCRdb holds only the in-frame ones, with some missing. Of more than 550,000 clones listed, more than 13% were seen once; the top ten hold approximately 0.042%. The material sequenced was naive CD4+ T cells from blood. The receptor set was obtained from a man aged 18 to 35 with type 1 diabetes. Each CDR3 is given without its conserved first and last residue. The order of the fields is V gene, CDR3 length, clone size, J gene, CDR3 protein. The size field is filled for only some rows; it gives once, few, many or a size class.

TRBV7-3	12	.	TRBJ2-3	ASSPGGRSDTQY
TRBV23-1	14	.	TRBJ1-3	ASSHFAPGVGNTIY
TRBV28	11	few	TRBJ2-5	ASSSGVVETQY
TRBV18	12	few	TRBJ1-1	ASSPTDRDTEAF
TRBV2	13	.	TRBJ2-4	ASSEAGGAGNIQY
TRBV6-6	14	.	TRBJ2-5	ASLPGVLGWQETQY
TRBV5-1	10	.	TRBJ2-3	ASSPGTDTQY
TRBV5-6	11	.	TRBJ1-2	ASTLDTFYGYT
TRBV7-2	15	.	TRBJ2-4	ASSQVSGGPAKNIQY
TRBV21-1	16	few	TRBJ2-1	ASSKEDGGEAAYNEQF
TRBV4-3	10	.	TRBJ2-7	ASSQDEDEQY
TRBV7-9	11	few	TRBJ1-2	ASVRLANYGYT
TRBV7-9	12	few	TRBJ2-5	ASTGTGRRETQY
TRBV29-1	9	few	TRBJ2-3	SVGSTDTQY
TRBV29-1	11	.	TRBJ2-7	SVEAHSGYEQY
TRBV2	14	few	TRBJ2-3	ASSESSGTLANTQY
TRBV6-6	13	.	TRBJ2-7	ASSSQTSGRYEQY
TRBV30	12	.	TRBJ1-5	AFQGAGGNQPQH
TRBV2	14	few	TRBJ2-3	ASSGGTSGTTDTQY
TRBV29-1	11	.	.	SVGLSGAYEQY